This T cell receptor beta chain was sequenced during a study of blood T cell repertoires in COVID-19. Study details: Collection of acute and convalescent COVID-19 samples took place in the United States, Italy and Spain. Sources were T cells, B-cell-depleted T cells, or PBMCs; the material itself was cDNA or gDNA.

J lost 6 bases, V lost 2 bases, and 8 bases had no gene match. Germline lookup yields CDR1 MGHDK and CDR2 SYGVNS. The CDR3 runs to 15 residues. The Seattle patients joined while their infection was active and were tracked longitudinally afterward. As processed by the authors: Reference gene primer amplification yielded estimated nucleated cell counts. Method: immunoSEQ multiplex PCR; TCRdb's copy keeps in-frame clones and lacks some. The V and J calls and clone size were taken over from that table, and D and trimming were inferred from the DNA. The sample lists 300,000 to 400,000 clones; approximately 87% were seen once.

This chain joins TRBV25-1 and TRBJ1-2, with TRBD1 identical over 8 bases. The source material was peripheral blood. The sequence was obtained from a woman in her forties or fifties with COVID-19, enrolled during active disease. CDR3 DNA sequence: TGTGCCAGCAGTGAAACAGGACAGGGTGTCGATGGCTACACCTTC. Translation: CASSETGQGVDGYTF.